Shown below are 29 T cell receptor beta chains from a single sample sequenced in a study of blood T cells in healthy people across ages. The second PCR ran roughly 6 to 11 cycles with a sample-barcoded 5' primer and J-beta primers. Each CDR3 protein gets one entry after TCRdb re-called the 5' RACE reads with MiXCR. The sample has about 670,000 distinct CDR3 sequences, approximately 40% seen once. Sequencing was performed on blood. The source is a man older than 75 in good health.

This clonotype occurred a few times. The CDR3 DNA is TGTGCTAGTGGACCTGAGGGTTCGCAGTTCTTC. Encoded protein: CASGPEGSQFF. The rearrangement uses TRBV12-5 and TRBJ2-1, with D possibly TRBD2 on 5 matching bases. The CDR3 runs to 11 residues. V lost 6 bases and J 12 bases, leaving 12 bases between the germline ends. Looked up from germline, CDR1 is LGHNT and CDR2 is FRNRAP.

This chain connects TRBV6-5 to TRBJ1-1; D gene uncertain. Trimming left V 0 bases short and J 5 bases short, with 7 bases between. CDR3 size: 13 residues. Germline V gene sequence: CDR1 MNHEY, CDR2 SVGAGI. This chain's CDR3 is CASSYSGETEAFF. The CDR3 DNA is TGTGCCAGCAGTTACTCTGGGGAAACTGAAGCTTTCTTT.

The chain recombines TRBV11-3 with TRBJ2-5, with a possible D match to TRBD2 (6 bases). Germline V gene data show CDR1 as SGHNT and CDR2 as YENEEA. V lost 3 bases and J lost 7, with 12 bases in between. The CDR3 is 13 amino acids. CDR3 coding DNA: TGTGCCAGCAGCTTGAGACCCGGGGGGACCCAGTACTTC. Translating gives CASSLRPGGTQYF.

This clonotype was observed a handful of times. The V call is TRBV6-2 or TRBV6-3, the J call TRBJ2-7; D gene ambiguous. The V end lost 0 bases, the J end lost 10 bases, and 7 bases lay between the germline ends. This CDR3 contains 11 residues. Per germline, CDR1 MNHEY and CDR2 SVGEGT. The CDR3 region is CASSYSEIQYF. CDR3 DNA: TGTGCCAGCAGTTACTCCGAGATCCAGTACTTC.

The chain employs TRBV2 and TRBJ1-5; 9 nucleotides agree with TRBD1. CDR3 length equals 14 residues. The germline gives CDR1 SNHLY, CDR2 FYNNEI. V was pared by 5 bases and J by 3 bases, with 2 bases of the junction left unmatched. The CDR3 sequence is CASSRDRVNQPQHF. DNA for the CDR3: TGTGCCAGCAGTCGGGACAGGGTCAATCAGCCCCAGCATTTT.

The sample holds a few counts of this clonotype. This rearrangement joins TRBV20-1 to TRBJ2-1; 9 positions match TRBD2. This CDR3 comprises 14 residues. The germline V gene has CDR1 DFQATT and CDR2 SNEGSKA (reference sequence). V trimming: 5 bases; J trimming: 7 bases; junction bases outside the gene matches: 9. As DNA, the CDR3 is TGCAGTGCTCCCTTTGCGGGGGGGAGGAATGAGCAGTTCTTC. Translation: CSAPFAGGRNEQFF.

This clonotype came up once. The V and J genes are TRBV10-2 and TRBJ1-1, with a possible D match to TRBD1 (6 bases). CDR1 and CDR2 (germline): WSHSY, SAAADI. V was pared by 7 bases and J by 0 bases, with 18 bases between. The CDR3 is 16 amino acids. The CDR3 region is CASTRGTRAVNTEAFF. In nucleotides, the CDR3 is TGCGCCAGCACAAGGGGGACCAGGGCCGTGAACACTGAAGCTTTCTTT.

The J gene is TRBJ2-4, the V gene TRBV28; 9 bases agree with TRBD1. The end of the DNA aligns better with TRBJ2-5, so the J call may be wrong. CDR1 is MDHEN and CDR2 is SYDVKM in the germline V gene. The CDR3 loop spans 17 amino acids. CDR3 in amino acids: CASSLFRTGGVQETQYF. The CDR3 DNA is TGTGCCAGCAGTTTATTTAGAACAGGGGGCGTTCAAGAGACCCAGTACTTC.

J is TRBJ2-2 and V is TRBV6-6; TRBD1 aligns across 8 bases. The CDR3 covers 14 residues. Germline V gene sequence: CDR1 MNHNY, CDR2 SVGAGI (reference sequence). V was pared by 7 bases and J by 1 base, with 2 bases of the junction left unmatched. The CDR3 DNA is TGTGCCAGCATTGGGACAGGGAACACCGGGGAGCTGTTTTTT. Protein: CASIGTGNTGELFF.

The chain employs TRBV5-6 and TRBJ2-1; 12 nucleotides align to TRBD2. J lost 14 bases, V lost 1 base, and 10 bases had no gene match. CDR1 and CDR2 from the germline V gene are SGHDT and YYEEEE. This CDR3 has 15 amino acids. The CDR3 DNA reads as TGTGCCAGCAGCTTGAGGGCTAGCGGGAGGGCCCGCGAGTTCTTC. Encoded protein: CASSLRASGRAREFF.

The chain joins TRBV14 to TRBJ2-2; D is undetermined. This CDR3 comprises 14 residues. V was pared by 6 bases and J by 0 bases, with 8 bases between. Germline-derived CDR1 and CDR2 are SGHDN and FVKESK. Written as DNA, the CDR3 is TGTGCCAGCAGGGCAAACGCGAACACCGGGGAGCTGTTTTTT. It translates to CASRANANTGELFF.

In DNA, the CDR3 is TGCGCCAGCAGCCAAGATTTGGGGGCGGAAGGTAAACAGCCCCAGCATTTT. As protein: CASSQDLGAEGKQPQHF. This chain connects TRBV4-3 to TRBJ1-5, with TRBD1 as a possible D gene (6 bases). The CDR3 is made up of 17 amino acids. V was pared by 0 bases and J by 7 bases, with 19 bases between. CDR1 and CDR2 from the germline V gene are LGHNA and YSLEER.

A few counts support this clonotype. J is TRBJ2-3 and V is TRBV9; perhaps TRBD2 as D (5 bases). The length of the CDR3 is 14 residues. V was cut by 1 base and J by 2 bases, with 8 bases left in between. The V gene's germline CDR1 is SGDLS and CDR2 YYNGEE. The CDR3 DNA follows: TGTGCCAGCAGCGTACAGCGGCCCACAGATACGCAGTATTTT. This translates into CASSVQRPTDTQYF.

To note about this clonotype: A much bigger clone sits one base away, suggesting this may be a read error. The chain couples TRBV9 to TRBJ2-7; D tentatively fits TRBD1 or TRBD2 (5 bases each). Gene TRBJ2-5 matches the end of the DNA better, so the J call may be wrong. The length of the CDR3 is 13 residues. The germline CDR1 and CDR2 sequences are SGDLS and YYNGEE. The CDR3 DNA reads TGTGCCAGCAGCGTAGGGGACCGCGCGACCCAGTACTTC. Translation gives CASSVGDRATQYF.

The chain employs TRBV25-1 and TRBJ2-2; 8 bases align to TRBD1. Germline loops: CDR1 MGHDK, CDR2 SYGVNS. The CDR3 runs to 15 residues. V lost 4 bases and J lost 3; bases outside the gene matches: 4. The CDR3 DNA reads as TGTGCCAGCAGTGCAGTGACAGGGGACACCGGGGAGCTGTTTTTT. It specifies CASSAVTGDTGELFF. Filled out from reference TRBV25-1 and TRBJ2-2, the complete variable domain reads EADIYQTPRYLVIGTGKKITLECSQTMGHDKMYWYQQDPGMELHLIHYSYGVNSTEKGDLSSESTVSRIRTEHFPLTLESARPSHTSQYLCASSAVTGDTGELFFGEGSRLTVL.

V gene TRBV5-6 combines with J gene TRBJ2-7; tentative D call: TRBD1 (6 bases). Germline V gene data show CDR1 as SGHDT and CDR2 as YYEEEE. Trimming stripped 5 bases from V and 3 bases from J, with 15 bases between. The CDR3 has 14 residues. DNA for the CDR3: TGTGCCAGCAGGATGGGGACACTACTCTACGAGCAGTACTTC. Translation gives CASRMGTLLYEQYF.

The gene calls are TRBV20-1 and TRBJ2-4; TRBD2 aligns across 10 bases. The J call is doubtful: the DNA matches TRBJ2-5 better. The CDR3 is 17 amino acids. In germline, CDR1 is DFQATT, CDR2 SNEGSKA (reference sequence). The CDR3 loop is CSARDSQRGGLLETQYF. The CDR3, as DNA: TGCAGTGCTAGAGATTCGCAGCGGGGGGGCCTCTTGGAGACCCAGTACTTC.

In its sample, this clonotype was seen a few times. The chain links TRBV4-1 to TRBJ1-2, with D perhaps TRBD1 (6 bases). Between the trimmed V and J ends, which lost 3 bases and 0 bases, there was a span of 14 bases. The CDR3 contains 16 residues. Germline values: CDR1 MGHRA, CDR2 YSYEKL. For the CDR3, the DNA is TGCGCCAGCAGCCAGTGGGGGGGCGAAACTAACTATGGCTACACCTTC. This codes for CASSQWGGETNYGYTF.

In its sample, this clonotype was seen a few times. This chain uses TRBV28 with TRBJ2-5, with 9 positions matching TRBD2. Germline CDR1 MDHEN, CDR2 SYDVKM. This CDR3 region has 16 residues. The V and J ends lost 0 bases and 1 base, in that order; junction bases with no gene match: 3. DNA for the CDR3: TGTGCCAGCAGTTTATGGGGCGGGAGGGCCCAAGAGACCCAGTACTTC. It specifies CASSLWGGRAQETQYF.

Concerning this clonotype itself: An end of the junction differs from the germline gene, which may be a read error. J is TRBJ1-2 and V is TRBV3-1; D unresolved. The CDR3 has 14 residues. Germline V gives CDR1 LGHDT, CDR2 YNNKEL (reference sequence). The CDR3 reads CASSQGESPRGYTF. The DNA of the CDR3 is TGTGCCAGCAGTCAAGGTGAATCCCCCCGCGGCTACACCTTC.

V and J are TRBV6-5 and TRBJ2-3, with 8 nucleotides matching TRBD2. The CDR3 is 16 residues long. Trimming at V came to 5 bases and at J to 4 bases, leaving 11 bases not matched to a gene. Germline CDR1 is MNHEY and CDR2 is SVGAGI. In nucleotides, the CDR3 is TGTGCCAGCAGTCGGGGGGGGAGACTAGTGTCAGATACGCAGTATTTT. Translated, it gives CASSRGGRLVSDTQYF.

The chain joins TRBV24-1 to TRBJ2-3; 9 bases align to TRBD1. The germline CDR1 and CDR2 sequences are KGHDR and SFDVKD. The CDR3 is made up of 15 amino acids. V dropped 3 bases and J dropped 4; count of bases not matched to a gene: 4. The CDR3 here is CATSDRTGVADTQYF. CDR3 sequence (DNA): TGTGCCACCAGTGATCGGACAGGGGTGGCAGATACGCAGTATTTT.

CDR3 in DNA: TGTGCCAGCAGAAGAAGGACAGGGTTATACAATGAGCAGTTCTTC. This sequence encodes CASRRRTGLYNEQFF. V usage is TRBV7-9 and J usage is TRBJ2-1, with TRBD1 matching 8 bases. The junction had 8 bases not matched to a gene; V was cut back by 6 bases and J by 4 bases. The germline gives CDR1 SEHNR, CDR2 FQNEAQ (reference sequence). The CDR3 spans 15 residues.

This clonotype was found many times. V and J are TRBV4-3 and TRBJ1-3; D gene unclear. Deletions cut 1 base from V and 4 bases from J, with 5 bases between. The CDR3 is 13 amino acids. Germline V lookup: CDR1 LGHNA, CDR2 YSLEER. The CDR3 loop is CASSQGSGNTIYF. The CDR3, as DNA: TGCGCCAGCAGCCAAGGATCGGGAAACACCATATATTTT.

Details on this clonotype: The junction and the germline gene differ at one end; a read error may be behind it. V gene TRBV11-2 combines with J gene TRBJ2-1; 9 nucleotides match TRBD2. Germline CDR1 SGHAT, CDR2 FQNNGV. CDR3 size: 16 residues. CDR3 sequence reads: CASTLVPLAGTEEQFF. The CDR3 DNA is TGTGCCAGCACCTTAGTACCGCTAGCGGGAACAGAGGAGCAGTTCTTC.

This clonotype turned up a few times. The chain links TRBV20-1 to TRBJ2-3; D is perhaps TRBD1 (6 bases). Trimming removed 8 bases from V and 4 bases from J, with 19 bases in between. CDR3 length: 14 amino acids. Germline CDR1 and CDR2: DFQATT and SNEGSKA (reference sequence). Written as DNA, the CDR3 is TGCAGTCCAAAGACAGGCCGGGACCCAGATACGCAGTATTTT. It translates to CSPKTGRDPDTQYF.

The genes are TRBV11-2 and TRBJ2-1; D perhaps matches TRBD2 (7 bases). Germline V gene data show CDR1 as SGHAT and CDR2 as FQNNGV. The length of the CDR3 is 17 residues. The V end lost 0 bases, the J end lost 2 bases, and 14 bases lay between the germline ends. CDR3 loop: CASSLDLGGGPYNEQFF. The DNA for the CDR3 is TGTGCCAGCAGCTTAGATTTAGGGGGGGGACCCTACAATGAGCAGTTCTTC.

This clonotype has a count of ten or more. The chain has TRBV3-1 and TRBJ1-1; no clear D gene. CDR3 length equals 12 residues. Trimming removed 5 bases from V and 1 base from J, with 5 bases in between. Germline V gives CDR1 LGHDT, CDR2 YNNKEL (reference sequence). This CDR3 is CASSLGNTEAFF. CDR3 in DNA: TGTGCCAGCAGCTTAGGGAACACTGAAGCTTTCTTT.

This chain connects TRBV10-3 to TRBJ1-5; maybe TRBD1 (5 bases). CDR1 and CDR2 from the germline V gene are ENHRY and SYGVKD. V lost 7 bases, J lost 1 base, and 14 bases lay in between. The CDR3 totals 15 residues. The CDR3 sequence is CAIKGTGGSNQPQHF. CDR3 nucleotide sequence: TGTGCCATCAAAGGGACCGGGGGAAGCAATCAGCCCCAGCATTTT.